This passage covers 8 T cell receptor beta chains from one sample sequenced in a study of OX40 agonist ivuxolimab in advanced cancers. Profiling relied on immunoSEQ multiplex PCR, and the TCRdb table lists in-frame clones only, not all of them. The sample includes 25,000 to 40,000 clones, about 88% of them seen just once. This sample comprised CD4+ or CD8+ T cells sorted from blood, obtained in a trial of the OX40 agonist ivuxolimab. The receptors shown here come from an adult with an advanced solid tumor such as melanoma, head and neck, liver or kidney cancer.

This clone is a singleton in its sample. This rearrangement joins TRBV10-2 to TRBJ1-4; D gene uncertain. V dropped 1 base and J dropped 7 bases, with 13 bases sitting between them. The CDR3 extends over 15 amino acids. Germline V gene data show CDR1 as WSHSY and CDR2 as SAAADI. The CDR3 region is CASSEWSPPGEKLFF. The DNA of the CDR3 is TGCGCCAGCAGTGAGTGGTCACCTCCTGGTGAAAAACTGTTTTTT.

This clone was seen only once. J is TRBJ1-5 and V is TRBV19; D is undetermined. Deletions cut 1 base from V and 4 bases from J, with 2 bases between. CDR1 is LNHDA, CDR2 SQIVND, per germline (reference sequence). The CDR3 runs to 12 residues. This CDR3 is CASSIVNQPQHF. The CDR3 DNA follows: TGTGCCAGTAGTATAGTAAATCAGCCCCAGCATTTT.

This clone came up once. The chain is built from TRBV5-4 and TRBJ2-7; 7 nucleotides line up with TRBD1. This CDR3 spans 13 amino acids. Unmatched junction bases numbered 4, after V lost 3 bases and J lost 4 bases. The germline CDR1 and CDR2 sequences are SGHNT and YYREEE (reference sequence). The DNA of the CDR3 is TGTGCCAGCAGCTGGGGGACAGATTACGAGCAGTACTTC. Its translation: CASSWGTDYEQYF.

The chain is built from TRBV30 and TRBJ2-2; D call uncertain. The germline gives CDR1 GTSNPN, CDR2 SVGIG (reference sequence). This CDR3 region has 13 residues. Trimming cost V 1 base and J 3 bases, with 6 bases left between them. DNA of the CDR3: TGTGCCTGGAGTGGCACTTACACCGGGGAGCTGTTTTTT. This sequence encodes CAWSGTYTGELFF.

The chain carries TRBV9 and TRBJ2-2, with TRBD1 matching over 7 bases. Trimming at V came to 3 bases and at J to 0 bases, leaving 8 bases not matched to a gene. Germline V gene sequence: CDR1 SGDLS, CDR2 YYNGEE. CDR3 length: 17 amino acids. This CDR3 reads CASSAPDRAANTGELFF. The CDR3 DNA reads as TGTGCCAGCAGCGCCCCTGACAGGGCTGCGAACACCGGGGAGCTGTTTTTT.

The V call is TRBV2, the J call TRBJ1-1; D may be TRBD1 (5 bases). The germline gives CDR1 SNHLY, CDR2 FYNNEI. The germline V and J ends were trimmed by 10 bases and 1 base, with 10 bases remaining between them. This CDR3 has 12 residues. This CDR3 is CATGTANTEAFF. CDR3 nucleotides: TGTGCCACAGGGACCGCGAACACTGAAGCTTTCTTT.

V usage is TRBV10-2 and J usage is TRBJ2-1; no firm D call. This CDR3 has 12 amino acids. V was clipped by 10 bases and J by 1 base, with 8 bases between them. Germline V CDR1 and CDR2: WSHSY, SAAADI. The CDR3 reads CATGHSYNEQFF. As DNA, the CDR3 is TGCGCCACCGGTCATTCCTACAATGAGCAGTTCTTC.

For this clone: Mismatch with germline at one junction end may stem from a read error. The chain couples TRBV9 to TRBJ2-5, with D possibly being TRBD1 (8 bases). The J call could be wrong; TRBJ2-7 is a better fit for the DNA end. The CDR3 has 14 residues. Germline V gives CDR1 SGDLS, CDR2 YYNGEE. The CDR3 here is CACSVAYRGGEQYF. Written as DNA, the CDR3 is TGTGCCTGCAGCGTAGCTTACAGGGGGGGCGAGCAGTACTTC.